The next 27 T cell receptor beta chains were all read from a single sample in a study of blood T cell repertoires in COVID-19. Only in-frame clones appear in the TCRdb table, and some are missing; sequencing was by immunoSEQ multiplex PCR. This table holds 100,000 to 150,000 clones, approximately 79% found once. Sequencing was done on a sample of peripheral blood. These receptors all come from a man between 45 and 60 years old with acute or convalescent COVID-19.

The chain recombines TRBV7-9 with TRBJ1-2; D is uncertain. Germline CDR1 is SEHNR and CDR2 is FQNEAQ (reference sequence). V lost 4 bases, J lost 8 bases, and 14 bases lay in between. The CDR3 totals 13 residues. CDR3 DNA: TGTGCCAGCAGCTCGGTCGTTCTCCGGGGCTACACCTTC. Residues: CASSSVVLRGYTF. The full variable domain, with the rest looked up from reference TRBV7-9 and TRBJ1-2, is DTGVSQNPRHKITKRGQNVTFRCDPISEHNRLYWYRQTLGQGPEFLTYFQNEAQLEKSRLLSDRFSAERPKGSFSTLEIQRTEQGDSAMYLCASSSVVLRGYTFGSGTRLTVV.

This chain joins TRBV9 and TRBJ2-1; D possibly corresponds to TRBD2 (6 bases). The CDR3 loop spans 18 amino acids. Germline V lookup: CDR1 SGDLS, CDR2 YYNGEE. The V end lost 3 bases, the J end lost 2 bases, and 21 bases lay between the germline ends. This CDR3 is CASSGNQYVGGTYNEQFF. DNA of the CDR3: TGTGCCAGCAGCGGAAATCAGTATGTCGGAGGGACCTACAATGAGCAGTTCTTC.

This clone was picked up a small number of times. The rearrangement uses TRBV6-1 and TRBJ1-6, with D unclear. The CDR3 totals 13 residues. The V gene lost 2 bases and the J gene lost 11 bases, with 10 bases spanning the gap. Germline CDR1 is MNHNS and CDR2 is SASEGT. The CDR3 protein is CASSERGIPPLHF. The CDR3 coding sequence is TGTGCCAGCAGTGAAAGAGGGATTCCACCCCTCCACTTT.

The rearrangement joins TRBV19 to TRBJ2-2; D is perhaps TRBD2 (5 bases). CDR3 size: 14 residues. V lost 3 bases and J lost 3, with 8 bases in between. The V gene's germline CDR1 is LNHDA and CDR2 SQIVND (reference sequence). The CDR3 DNA is TGTGCCAGTAGTATGGGAGTTTACACCGGGGAGCTGTTTTTT. Translated, it gives CASSMGVYTGELFF.

In regard to this clone: The junction departs from the called germline gene at one end, perhaps through a read error. The chain joins TRBV6-6 to TRBJ2-3; TRBD1 matches at 7 bases. CDR1 is MNHNY and CDR2 is SVGAGI in the germline V gene (reference sequence). CDR3 size: 15 residues. This chain's CDR3 is CASSYWGQITDTQYF. The CDR3 DNA follows: TGTGCCAGCAGCTACTGGGGACAGATCACGGATACGCAGTATTTT.

The chain employs TRBV2 and TRBJ1-1, with a weak D call TRBD1 (5 bases). The germline gives CDR1 SNHLY, CDR2 FYNNEI. This CDR3 contains 11 residues. Trimming removed 6 bases at V and 9 bases at J, with 11 bases between. This chain's CDR3 is CASRTQGKAFF. The CDR3 coding sequence is TGTGCCAGCAGGACTCAGGGAAAAGCTTTCTTT. Using reference TRBV2 and TRBJ1-1 for the parts outside the CDR3, the full variable domain is EPEVTQTPSHQVTQMGQEVILRCVPISNHLYFYWYRQILGQKVEFLVSFYNNEISEKSEIFDDQFSVERPDGSNFTLKIRSTKLEDSAMYFCASRTQGKAFFGQGTRLTVV.

To note about this clone: A much larger clone is a single base away; this may be a read error. The chain combines TRBV7-8 with TRBJ1-6; perhaps TRBD1 as D (6 bases). Trimming left V 5 bases short and J 4 bases short, with 9 bases between. There are 14 residues in the CDR3. CDR1 SGHVS and CDR2 FQNEAQ come from the germline V gene. CDR3 region: CASSQDSYNSPLHF. In DNA form, the CDR3 reads TGTGCCAGCAGCCAGGACAGTTATAATTCACCCCTCCACTTT.

The V gene is TRBV5-1, the J gene TRBJ2-7, with unresolved D. CDR1 SGHRS and CDR2 YFSETQ come from the germline V gene. Trimming took 6 bases from V and 2 from J, leaving 15 bases between them. CDR3 length: 14 amino acids. DNA for the CDR3: TGCGCCAGCACGAATTACGAGTTCCCCTACGAGCAGTACTTC. Protein sequence: CASTNYEFPYEQYF.

The V call is TRBV7-6, the J call TRBJ2-7; 9 nucleotides match TRBD2. V gave up 1 base and J gave up 2 bases; unmatched junction bases: 3. The CDR3 spans 15 residues. The germline gives CDR1 SGHVS, CDR2 FNYEAQ. The CDR3 DNA sequence: TGTGCCAGCAGCTTAGAGCGGGAGGTAACCTACGAGCAGTACTTC. This codes for CASSLEREVTYEQYF.

The chain couples TRBV19 to TRBJ2-7; tentatively, D is TRBD2 (6 bases). Germline V CDR1 and CDR2: LNHDA, SQIVND (reference sequence). V lost 1 base to trimming and J lost 3 bases, with 13 bases between them. This CDR3 has 15 residues. The CDR3, as DNA: TGTGCCAGTAGTATAGGCGCTAGCGACGTCTACGAGCAGTACTTC. This sequence encodes CASSIGASDVYEQYF. Full variable domain (outside the CDR3, taken from reference TRBV19 and TRBJ2-7): DGGITQSPKYLFRKEGQNVTLSCEQNLNHDAMYWYRQDPGQGLRLIYYSQIVNDFQKGDIAEGYSVSREKKESFPLTVTSAQKNPTAFYLCASSIGASDVYEQYFGPGTRLTVT.

This clone came up once. This chain joins TRBV4-1 and TRBJ2-3, with a weak D call TRBD2 (6 bases). The V end was cut by 1 base, the J end by 2 bases, with 16 bases between. The CDR3 spans 17 residues. CDR1 and CDR2 from the germline V gene are MGHRA and YSYEKL. CDR3 loop: CASSQAPTSLSTDTQYF. The CDR3 DNA reads as TGCGCCAGCAGCCAAGCCCCGACTAGTTTATCCACAGATACGCAGTATTTT.

V gene TRBV21-1 combines with J gene TRBJ1-3; TRBD1 is the table's D call, not checked against the DNA. TRBV21-1 corresponds to a pseudogene. This CDR3 comprises 17 residues. CDR3 loop: CASSVDWTDPSGNTIYF. The CDR3 DNA sequence: TGTGCCAGCAGTGTTGACTGGACAGATCCCTCTGGAAACACCATATATTTT.

J is TRBJ2-3 and V is TRBV29-1, with 7 bases lining up with TRBD1. CDR1 and CDR2 from the germline V gene are SQVTM and ANQGSEA. With 8 bases clipped from V and 9 bases from J, the junction kept 11 bases outside the gene matches. This CDR3 comprises 12 residues. The DNA for the CDR3 is TGCAGCATAAAGACAGGGCCGCGGACGCAGTATTTT. Its protein product is CSIKTGPRTQYF.

The gene calls are TRBV7-3 and TRBJ1-4; 7 bases are shared with TRBD1. Per the germline V gene, CDR1 is SGHTA and CDR2 is FQGTGA. CDR3 length: 14 amino acids. V dropped 3 bases and J dropped 8; count of bases not matched to a gene: 6. This chain's CDR3 is CASSFDREREKLFF. CDR3 coding DNA: TGTGCCAGCAGCTTCGACAGGGAACGGGAAAAACTGTTTTTT.

CDR3 sequence: CATGESYNEQFF. In DNA form, the CDR3 reads TGTGCCACAGGGGAATCCTACAATGAGCAGTTCTTC. The chain has TRBV19 and TRBJ2-1, with a tentative D call TRBD1 (6 bases). CDR1 is LNHDA, CDR2 SQIVND, per germline (reference sequence). CDR3 size: 12 residues. V was cut by 10 bases and J by 1 base, with 8 bases left in between.

The rearrangement uses TRBV7-8 and TRBJ1-4; the D is unclear. The ends were cut back, 1 base at V and 1 base at J, with 7 bases in the middle. CDR3 length: 15 amino acids. CDR1 is SGHVS and CDR2 is FQNEAQ in the germline V gene. CDR3 protein: CASSLVGETNEKLFF. DNA of the CDR3: TGTGCCAGCAGCTTAGTCGGGGAAACTAATGAAAAACTGTTTTTT. The entire variable domain, with the rest obtained from reference TRBV7-8 and TRBJ1-4, is as follows: GAGVSQSPRYKVAKRGQDVALRCDPISGHVSLFWYQQALGQGPEFLTYFQNEAQLDKSGLPSDRFFAERPEGSVSTLKIQRTQQEDSAVYLCASSLVGETNEKLFFGSGTQLSVL.

V and J are TRBV28 and TRBJ1-2, with TRBD1 matching over 7 bases. V lost 6 bases to trimming and J lost 4 bases; unmatched junction nucleotides: 11. The CDR3 loop spans 15 amino acids. Germline V lookup: CDR1 MDHEN, CDR2 SYDVKM. The CDR3 reads CASSPPTGQSYGYTF. CDR3 DNA: TGTGCCAGCAGCCCGCCGACAGGGCAGTCCTATGGCTACACCTTC.

V is TRBV5-5 and J is TRBJ1-1, with no clear D. Germline CDR1 SGHKS, CDR2 YYEKEE (reference sequence). The CDR3 is made up of 15 amino acids. Trimming shortened V by 7 bases and J by 4 bases, and 20 bases separated the two germline ends. The CDR3 spells CASHYTRQVVTEAFF. The CDR3 DNA reads as TGTGCCAGCCATTATACCCGACAAGTGGTCACTGAAGCTTTCTTT.

This clone was seen a single time. The genes are TRBV7-9 and TRBJ2-7; D remains ambiguous. V was cut by 4 bases and J by 2 bases, with 15 bases left in between. The CDR3 has 15 amino acids. Germline assignment: CDR1 SEHNR and CDR2 FQNEAQ (reference sequence). The CDR3 DNA is TGTGCCAGCAGCTCGGCGCTCAGGTGGGCCTACGAGCAGTACTTC. Translation gives CASSSALRWAYEQYF.

This rearrangement joins TRBV18 to TRBJ2-7; tentatively, D is TRBD1 (6 bases). CDR3 length equals 14 residues. V was cut by 5 bases and J by 0 bases, with 11 bases left in between. Germline CDR1 KGHSH, CDR2 LQKENI. CDR3 amino acids: CASSTDRLSYEQYF. The CDR3 coding sequence is TGTGCCAGCTCAACAGACAGGCTCTCCTACGAGCAGTACTTC.

The chain has TRBV28 and TRBJ2-7; possibly TRBD2 for D (6 bases). The CDR3 sequence is 13 residues long. Trimming stripped 2 bases from V and 10 bases from J, with 15 bases between. CDR1 MDHEN and CDR2 SYDVKM come from the germline V gene. CDR3 sequence: CASSLGYLAGQYF. In DNA, the CDR3 is TGTGCCAGCAGTTTAGGGTACTTGGCGGGACAGTACTTC.

The J gene is TRBJ1-2, the V gene TRBV11-2, with D perhaps matching TRBD1 (5 bases). V was trimmed by 0 bases and J by 2 bases, leaving 10 bases between them. CDR1 SGHAT and CDR2 FQNNGV come from the germline V gene. This CDR3 has 15 amino acids. The CDR3 protein is CASSLEADTNYGYTF. Written as DNA, the CDR3 is TGTGCCAGCAGCTTAGAGGCGGACACGAACTATGGCTACACCTTC.

The chain couples TRBV6-4 to TRBJ1-4; tentative D call: TRBD1 (6 bases). The V and J ends lost 10 bases and 7 bases respectively, with 25 bases between them. Germline CDR1 and CDR2: MRHNA and SNTAGT. The length of the CDR3 is 16 residues. CDR3 DNA sequence: TGTGCCATCAGAAGGACAGCTTCCCGGTGGGGTGAAAAACTGTTTTTT. Its translation: CAIRRTASRWGEKLFF.

This chain links TRBV11-2 with TRBJ1-6; D may be TRBD1 (5 bases). The ends were cut back, 0 bases at V and 9 bases at J, with 9 bases in the middle. Germline V gene sequence: CDR1 SGHAT, CDR2 FQNNGV. This CDR3 comprises 14 residues. This chain's CDR3 is CASSLDPGLSPLHF. CDR3 in DNA: TGTGCCAGCAGCTTAGATCCAGGGCTTTCACCCCTCCACTTT.

This clone has only one observation. V usage is TRBV5-1 and J usage is TRBJ2-5, with 9 bases aligning to TRBD1. With 4 bases clipped from V and 5 bases from J, the junction kept 3 bases outside the gene matches. The CDR3 is made up of 13 amino acids. Looked up from germline, CDR1 is SGHRS and CDR2 is YFSETQ. The CDR3 loop is CASSPGQGETQYF. The CDR3 region has the DNA TGCGCCAGCAGCCCCGGACAGGGGGAGACCCAGTACTTC. The whole variable domain, remainder taken from reference TRBV5-1 and TRBJ2-5, is KAGVTQTPRYLIKTRGQQVTLSCSPISGHRSVSWYQQTPGQGLQFLFEYFSETQRNKGNFPGRFSGRQFSNSRSEMNVSTLELGDSALYLCASSPGQGETQYFGPGTRLLVL.

This clone was counted between two and nine times. CDR3 sequence (DNA): TGCGCCACCGAGGGAGGGTCTGGAAACACCATATATTTT. Its translation is CATEGGSGNTIYF. The chain is built from TRBV10-2 and TRBJ1-3; D gene uncertain. The CDR3 spans 13 residues. V lost 10 bases, J lost 1 base, and 11 bases lay in between. The germline CDR1 and CDR2 sequences are WSHSY and SAAADI.

The V call is TRBV27, the J call TRBJ1-1, with TRBD1 identical over 8 bases. V shed 5 bases, J shed 4 bases, and the junction held 3 bases outside the gene matches. Germline CDR1 reads MNHEY; CDR2 reads SMNVEV (reference sequence). The CDR3 contains 13 residues. CDR3 nucleotides: TGTGCCAGCAGTAGTACAGGGGGCACTGAAGCTTTCTTT. This gives the protein CASSSTGGTEAFF.